This entry describes one T cell receptor beta chain. Naive CD8 cells comprised CD45RO-negative, CCR7-positively selected cells, excluding terminally differentiated effector memory CD45RA+ cells. The data originate from a study of shared clonotypes between healthy human individuals. Study context: Contributing individuals were a couple of females and a few males aged 18 to 49.

The test was conducted at deep level. Some 30,000 T cell genomes, or roughly 180 ng DNA, went into the sorted-subset replicate PCRs. Measured with immunoSEQ multiplex PCR; TCRdb has only the in-frame clones, and not every one. The table records about 600,000 clones, more than 95% of them present only once. The CDR3 is 16 amino acids. V was clipped by 1 base and J by 1 base, with 12 bases between them. In germline, CDR1 is SGHTA, CDR2 FQGNSA. The V gene is TRBV7-2, the J gene TRBJ2-3; a possible D gene is TRBD1 (5 bases). Sequenced input: naive CD8+ T cells sorted from blood. This sequence originates from a man aged 30 to 39 in good health. Here the CDR3 reads CASSLGTSRRTDTQYF. Here the CDR3 DNA reads TGTGCCAGCAGCTTAGGGACATCTCGGCGCACAGATACGCAGTATTTT.